The clone carrying this T cell receptor beta chain was observed many times. Its antigen is undetermined. Each CDR3 protein is one row after TCRdb ran MiXCR on the reads. Counted here are roughly 350,000 distinct CDR3 sequences, about 32% occurring once; the ten biggest clones make up about 13%. These data belong to a study of T cell repertoires in cytomegalovirus infection. Study at large: Well-studied HLA-B-restricted epitopes and recently identified HLA-C-restricted epitopes of CMV were both used in the study. Matching HLA type, along with CMV infection, was indicated by public TCR beta signatures. Overall study findings and caveats: The ex vivo response was dominated by HLA-C-restricted CMV-specific TCR beta clonotypes.

V was trimmed by 4 bases and J by 3 bases, leaving 16 bases between them. The CDR3 has 15 amino acids. CDR1 SGHVS and CDR2 FQNEAQ come from the germline V gene. V is TRBV7-8 and J is TRBJ2-7; possible D gene TRBD1, 5 bases. This sample comprised cultured PBMCs, obtained from culture after CMV antigen stimulation. The sequence was obtained from a human donor in good health (CMV status not recorded). Some clones in this sample may be carry-over from other donors' samples. CDR3 amino acids: CASSSPDRGLYEQYF. The CDR3 region has the DNA TGTGCCAGCAGCTCCCCTGATAGGGGCCTCTACGAGCAGTACTTC.